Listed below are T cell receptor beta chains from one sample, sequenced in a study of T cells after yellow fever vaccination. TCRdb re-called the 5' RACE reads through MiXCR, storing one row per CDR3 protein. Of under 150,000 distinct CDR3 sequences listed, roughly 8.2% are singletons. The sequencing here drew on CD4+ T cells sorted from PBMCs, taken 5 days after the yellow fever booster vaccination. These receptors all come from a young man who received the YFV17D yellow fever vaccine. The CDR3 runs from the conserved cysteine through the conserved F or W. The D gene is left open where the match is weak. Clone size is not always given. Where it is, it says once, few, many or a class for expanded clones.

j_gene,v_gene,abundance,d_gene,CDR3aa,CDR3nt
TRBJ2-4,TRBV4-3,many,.,CASSKQRSDIQYF,TGCGCCAGCAGCAAACAGCGGTCGGACATTCAGTACTTC
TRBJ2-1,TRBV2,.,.,CASTLWEGYDEQFF,TGTGCCAGCACTCTCTGGGAAGGGTACGATGAGCAGTTCTTC
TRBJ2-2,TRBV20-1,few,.,CSASPSEIGDGELFF,TGCAGTGCCTCCCCGTCTGAAATCGGTGACGGGGAGCTGTTTTTT
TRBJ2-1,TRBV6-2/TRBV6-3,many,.,CASVGAISYNEQFF,TGTGCCAGCGTCGGGGCTATCTCCTACAATGAGCAGTTCTTC
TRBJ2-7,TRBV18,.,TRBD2,CASSLGTSGRFSYEQYF,TGTGCCAGCTCACTTGGGACTAGCGGGCGTTTCTCCTACGAGCAGTACTTC
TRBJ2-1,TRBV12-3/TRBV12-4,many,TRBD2,CASSLGGRGYNEQFF,TGTGCCAGCAGTTTAGGCGGGAGGGGCTACAATGAGCAGTTCTTC
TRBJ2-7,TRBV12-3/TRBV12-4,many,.,CASSLRRPPNEQYF,TGTGCCAGCAGCCTTCGACGTCCCCCTAACGAGCAGTACTTC
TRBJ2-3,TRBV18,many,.,CASSRDRDSTDTQYF,TGTGCCAGCTCACGGGATCGGGACTCCACAGATACGCAGTATTTT
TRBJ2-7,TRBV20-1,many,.,CSANEPSLREQYF,TGCAGTGCTAACGAGCCATCCCTCCGTGAGCAGTACTTC
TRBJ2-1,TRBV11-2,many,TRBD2,CASSLDPTSGRWNEQFF,TGTGCCAGCAGCCTAGACCCTACTAGCGGGAGATGGAATGAGCAGTTCTTC
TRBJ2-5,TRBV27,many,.,CASSLLGGQETQYF,TGTGCCAGCAGTTTATTGGGCGGTCAAGAGACCCAGTACTTC
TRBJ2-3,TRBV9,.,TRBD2,CASSGEGRADTQYF,TGTGCCAGCAGCGGGGAGGGGCGCGCAGATACGCAGTATTTT
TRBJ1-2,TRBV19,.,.,CASSTRDGIYGYTF,TGTGCCAGTAGTACCCGGGACGGAATATATGGCTACACCTTC
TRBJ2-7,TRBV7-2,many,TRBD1,CASSLSWTGKNYEQYF,TGTGCCAGCAGCTTAAGTTGGACAGGGAAAAACTACGAGCAGTACTTC
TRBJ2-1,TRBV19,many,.,CASSKGSNNEQFF,TGTGCCAGTAGTAAAGGGAGCAACAATGAGCAGTTCTTC
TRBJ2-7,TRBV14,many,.,CASRFLRRTGPPHEQYF,TGTGCCAGCAGGTTTTTGAGACGGACCGGGCCACCACACGAGCAGTACTTC
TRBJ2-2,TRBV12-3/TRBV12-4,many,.,CASLRDATGELFF,TGTGCCAGCCTAAGAGACGCCACCGGGGAGCTGTTTTTT
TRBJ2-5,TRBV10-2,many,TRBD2,CASTWTSGVQETQYF,TGCGCCAGCACTTGGACTAGCGGCGTTCAAGAGACCCAGTACTTC
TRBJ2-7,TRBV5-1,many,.,CASSLSGEGGAYF,TGCGCCAGCAGCTTGTCCGGGGAGGGGGGCGCGTACTTC
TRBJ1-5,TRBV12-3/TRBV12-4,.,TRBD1,CASSLGGTGGAYQPQHF,TGTGCCAGCAGTTTAGGGGGCACAGGGGGCGCCTATCAGCCCCAGCATTTT
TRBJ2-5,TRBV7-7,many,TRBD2,CASGALGGAETQYF,TGTGCTAGCGGGGCCCTAGGGGGTGCAGAGACCCAGTACTTC
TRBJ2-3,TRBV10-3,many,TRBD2,CAISEPRLAATQYF,TGTGCCATCAGTGAGCCCCGACTAGCGGCTACGCAGTATTTT
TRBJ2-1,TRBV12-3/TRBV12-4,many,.,CASSLDLPSYNEQFF,TGTGCCAGCAGTTTAGATCTGCCCTCCTACAATGAGCAGTTCTTC
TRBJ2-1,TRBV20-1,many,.,CSVVLHEQFF,TGCAGTGTCGTTCTCCATGAGCAGTTCTTC
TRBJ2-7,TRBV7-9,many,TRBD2,CASSGTGLAVYEQYF,TGTGCCAGCAGCGGCACGGGACTAGCGGTCTACGAGCAGTACTTC
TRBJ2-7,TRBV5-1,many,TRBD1,CASSFGTGAYEQYF,TGCGCCAGCAGCTTTGGGACAGGAGCCTACGAGCAGTACTTC
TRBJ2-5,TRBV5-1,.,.,CASSLMTGLQETQYF,TGCGCCAGCAGCTTAATGACAGGTTTACAAGAGACCCAGTACTTC
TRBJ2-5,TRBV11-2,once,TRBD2,CASSLGPGTSGGETQYF,TGTGCAAGCAGCTTGGGGCCCGGGACTAGCGGGGGAGAGACCCAGTACTTC
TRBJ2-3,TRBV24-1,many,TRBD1,CATSDQGGTDTQYF,TGTGCCACCAGTGATCAGGGGGGCACAGATACGCAGTATTTT
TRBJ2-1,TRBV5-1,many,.,CASTRIPSGSSYNEQFF,TGCGCCAGCACGAGGATACCGTCCGGAAGCTCCTACAATGAGCAGTTCTTC
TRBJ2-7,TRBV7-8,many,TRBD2,CASSLSSGSYYEQYF,TGTGCCAGCAGCTTATCGAGCGGGAGTTACTACGAGCAGTACTTC
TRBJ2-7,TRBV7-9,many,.,CASSLLTPNYEQYF,TGTGCCAGCAGCTTATTGACGCCCAACTACGAGCAGTACTTC
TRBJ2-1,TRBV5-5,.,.,CASSRVLAGYNEQFF,TGTGCCAGCAGCCGCGTACTAGCCGGCTACAATGAGCAGTTCTTC
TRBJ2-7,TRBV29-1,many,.,CSVELAKGYEQYF,TGCAGCGTTGAATTGGCCAAGGGCTACGAGCAGTACTTC
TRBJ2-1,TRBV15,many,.,CATSGGGTHEQFF,TGTGCCACCAGCGGGGGGGGCACCCATGAGCAGTTCTTC
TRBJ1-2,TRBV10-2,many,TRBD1,CASSPTPGQGIDGYTF,TGCGCCAGCAGTCCTACCCCCGGACAGGGCATTGATGGCTACACCTTC
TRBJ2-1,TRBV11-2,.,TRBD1,CASSLEVTGGLSYNEQFF,TGTGCCAGCAGCTTAGAGGTAACAGGGGGCCTCAGCTACAATGAGCAGTTCTTC
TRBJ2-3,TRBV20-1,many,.,CSAGDTDTQYF,TGCAGTGCCGGCGACACAGATACGCAGTATTTT
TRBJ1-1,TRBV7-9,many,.,CAAQVYGGNTEAFF,TGTGCCGCTCAAGTGTATGGGGGGAACACTGAAGCTTTCTTT
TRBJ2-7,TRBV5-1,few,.,CASSLLDSSYEQYF,TGCGCCAGCAGCTTGTTGGACTCCTCCTACGAGCAGTACTTC
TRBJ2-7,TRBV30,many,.,CAWSTLPTSQYF,TGTGCCTGGAGTACACTCCCTACGAGCCAGTACTTC
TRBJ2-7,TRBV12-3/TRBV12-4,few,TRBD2,CASSLGTSGSGYEQYF,TGTGCCAGCAGTCTCGGGACTAGCGGGAGCGGGTACGAGCAGTACTTC
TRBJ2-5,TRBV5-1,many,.,CASSLEKGWETQYF,TGCGCCAGCAGCTTGGAAAAGGGTTGGGAGACCCAGTACTTC
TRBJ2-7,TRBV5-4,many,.,CASSFARMGTGEQYF,TGTGCCAGCAGCTTCGCTAGGATGGGAACGGGGGAGCAGTACTTC
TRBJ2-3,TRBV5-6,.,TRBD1,CASSHRKGLWDRGTDTQYF,TGTGCCAGCAGCCATAGGAAGGGACTTTGGGACAGGGGGACAGATACGCAGTATTTT
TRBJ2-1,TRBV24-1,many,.,CATSDLGYNEQFF,TGTGCCACCAGTGATTTGGGATACAATGAGCAGTTCTTC
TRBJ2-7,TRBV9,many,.,CASSALGGEQYF,TGTGCCAGCAGTGCACTAGGTGGGGAGCAGTACTTC
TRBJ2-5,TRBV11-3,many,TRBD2,CASSLGLAETQYF,TGTGCCAGCAGCCTCGGACTAGCTGAGACCCAGTACTTC
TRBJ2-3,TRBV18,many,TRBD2,CASSPSGTPTDTQYF,TGTGCCAGCTCACCCAGCGGGACGCCCACAGATACGCAGTATTTT
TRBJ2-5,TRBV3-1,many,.,CASSQFPQETQYF,TGTGCCAGCAGCCAATTCCCTCAAGAGACCCAGTACTTC
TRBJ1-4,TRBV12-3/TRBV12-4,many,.,CASIPRSGEKLFF,TGTGCCAGCATTCCGAGATCGGGGGAAAAACTGTTTTTT
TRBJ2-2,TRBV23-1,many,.,CASSQFRVPNTGELFF,TGCGCCAGCAGTCAATTTCGTGTACCGAACACCGGGGAGCTGTTTTTT
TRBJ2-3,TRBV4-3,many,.,CASSQRAGTDTQYF,TGCGCCAGCAGTCAACGCGCGGGCACAGATACGCAGTATTTT
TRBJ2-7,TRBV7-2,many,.,CASSLVGGVGYEQYF,TGTGCCAGCAGCTTAGTCGGGGGAGTAGGGTACGAGCAGTACTTC
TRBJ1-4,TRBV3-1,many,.,CASSKSTYNEKLFF,TGTGCCAGCAGCAAAAGCACTTATAATGAAAAACTGTTTTTT
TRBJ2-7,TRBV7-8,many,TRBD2,CASSFLAGALRDEQYF,TGTGCCAGCAGCTTCCTAGCGGGAGCCCTACGTGATGAGCAGTACTTC
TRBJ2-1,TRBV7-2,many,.,CASSWRAVSSYNEQFF,TGTGCCAGCAGCTGGAGAGCGGTAAGCTCCTACAATGAGCAGTTCTTC